This T cell receptor (beta chain) was recovered during a study of T-cell memory formation after mild COVID-19. Study conclusions and caveats: Certain responding clones were present in pre-infection memory, suggesting participation of cross-reactive memory.

A word on this clonotype: No antigen is known for it.

TCRdb independently ran MiXCR on the 5' RACE reads; one entry per CDR3 protein. The sample shows 450,000 to 650,000 distinct CDR3 sequences, over 20% of them seen only once. V was pared by 5 bases and J by 8 bases, with 19 bases between. The CDR3 is 15 residues long. Germline CDR1 reads MRHNA; CDR2 reads SNTAGT. The source material was PBMCs or a T cell subset sorted from them (not recorded which). The V gene is TRBV6-4, the J gene TRBJ2-4; possibly TRBD1 for D (6 bases). The sequence was collected from an adult woman who had mild COVID-19 (a few samples of this study predate the infection). Cell type and time point are not known. The CDR3 bases are TGTGCCAGCAGTTTGACGAGGGACACCAGGGACATTCAGTACTTC. Protein: CASSLTRDTRDIQYF.